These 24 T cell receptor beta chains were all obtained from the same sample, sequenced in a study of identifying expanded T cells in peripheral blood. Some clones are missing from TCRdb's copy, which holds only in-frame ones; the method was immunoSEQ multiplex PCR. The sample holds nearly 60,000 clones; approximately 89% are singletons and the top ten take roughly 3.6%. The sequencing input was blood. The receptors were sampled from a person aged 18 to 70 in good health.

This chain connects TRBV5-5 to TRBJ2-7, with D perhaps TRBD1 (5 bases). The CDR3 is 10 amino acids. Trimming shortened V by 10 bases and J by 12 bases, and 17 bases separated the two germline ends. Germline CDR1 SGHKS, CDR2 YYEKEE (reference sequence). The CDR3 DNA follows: TGTGCCTGCTCTAGGTATGGGGCGTACTTC. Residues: CACSRYGAYF.

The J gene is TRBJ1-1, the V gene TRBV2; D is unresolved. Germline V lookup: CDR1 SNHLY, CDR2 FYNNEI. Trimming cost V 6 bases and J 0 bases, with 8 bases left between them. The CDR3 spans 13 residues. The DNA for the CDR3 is TGTGCCAGCAGGTTGAGTGTGAACACTGAAGCTTTCTTT. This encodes CASRLSVNTEAFF.

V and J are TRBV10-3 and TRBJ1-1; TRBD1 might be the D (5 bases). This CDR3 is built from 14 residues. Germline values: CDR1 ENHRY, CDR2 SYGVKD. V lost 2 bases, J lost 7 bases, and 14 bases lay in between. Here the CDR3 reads CAISEGGAVLEAFF. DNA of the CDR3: TGTGCCATCAGTGAGGGCGGGGCAGTCCTTGAAGCTTTCTTT.

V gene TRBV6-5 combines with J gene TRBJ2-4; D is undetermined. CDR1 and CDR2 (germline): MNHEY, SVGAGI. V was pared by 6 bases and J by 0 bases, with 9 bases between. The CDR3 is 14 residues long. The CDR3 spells CASSQSLAKNIQYF. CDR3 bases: TGTGCCAGCAGCCAGAGCCTAGCCAAAAACATTCAGTACTTC.

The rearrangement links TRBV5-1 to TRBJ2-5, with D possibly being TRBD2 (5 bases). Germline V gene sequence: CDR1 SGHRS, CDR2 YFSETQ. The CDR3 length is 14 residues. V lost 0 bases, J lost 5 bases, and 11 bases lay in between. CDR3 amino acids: CASSLEGGRETQYF. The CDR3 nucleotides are TGCGCCAGCAGCTTGGAAGGAGGTAGGGAGACCCAGTACTTC.

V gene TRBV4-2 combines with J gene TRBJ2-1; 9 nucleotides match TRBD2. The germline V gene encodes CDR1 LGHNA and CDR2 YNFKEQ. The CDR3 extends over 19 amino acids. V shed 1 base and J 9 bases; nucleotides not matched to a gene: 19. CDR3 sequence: CASSQAPAKVAGESGEQFF. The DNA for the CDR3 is TGTGCCAGCAGCCAAGCCCCCGCGAAGGTAGCGGGAGAGTCAGGTGAGCAGTTCTTC.

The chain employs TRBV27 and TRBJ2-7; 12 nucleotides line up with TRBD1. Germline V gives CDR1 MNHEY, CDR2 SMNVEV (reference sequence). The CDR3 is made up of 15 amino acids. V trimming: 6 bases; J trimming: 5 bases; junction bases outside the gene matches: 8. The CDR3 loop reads CASRLGTGGFDEQYF. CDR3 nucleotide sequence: TGTGCCAGCAGACTCGGGACAGGGGGCTTCGACGAGCAGTACTTC.

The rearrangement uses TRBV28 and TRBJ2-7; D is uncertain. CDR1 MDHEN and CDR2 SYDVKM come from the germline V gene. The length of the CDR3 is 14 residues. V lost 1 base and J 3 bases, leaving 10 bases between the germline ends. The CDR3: CASSLLAGDYEQYF. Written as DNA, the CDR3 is TGTGCCAGCAGTTTATTAGCCGGTGACTACGAGCAGTACTTC.

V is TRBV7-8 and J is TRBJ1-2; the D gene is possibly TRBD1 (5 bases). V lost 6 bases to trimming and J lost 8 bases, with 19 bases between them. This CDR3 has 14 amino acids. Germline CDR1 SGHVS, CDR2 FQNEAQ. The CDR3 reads CASSPTGQGIGYTF. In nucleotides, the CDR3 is TGTGCCAGCAGTCCGACCGGGCAGGGCATAGGCTACACCTTC.

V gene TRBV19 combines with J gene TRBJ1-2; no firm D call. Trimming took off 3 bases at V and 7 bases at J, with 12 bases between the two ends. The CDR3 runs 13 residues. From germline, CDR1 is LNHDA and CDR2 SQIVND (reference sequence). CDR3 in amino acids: CASSIGLLSGYTF. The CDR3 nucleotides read TGTGCCAGTAGTATCGGGCTTCTTTCTGGCTACACCTTC.

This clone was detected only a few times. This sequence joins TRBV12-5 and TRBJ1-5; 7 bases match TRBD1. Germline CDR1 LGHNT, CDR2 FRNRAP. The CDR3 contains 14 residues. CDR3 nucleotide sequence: TGTGCCCTTGCGAGGACAGGCGGCGATCAGCCCCAGCATTTT. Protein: CALARTGGDQPQHF. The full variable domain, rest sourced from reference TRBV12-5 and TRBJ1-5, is DARVTQTPRHKVTEMGQEVTMRCQPILGHNTVFWYRQTMMQGLELLAYFRNRAPLDDSGMPKDRFSAEMPDATLATLKIQPSEPRDSAVYFCALARTGGDQPQHFGDGTRLSIL.

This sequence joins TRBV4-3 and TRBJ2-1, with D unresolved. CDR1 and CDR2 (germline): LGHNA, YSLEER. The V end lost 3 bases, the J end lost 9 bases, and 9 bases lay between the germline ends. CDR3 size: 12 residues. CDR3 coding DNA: TGCGCCAGCAGCCACGCGGCTGGTGAGCAGTTCTTC. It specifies CASSHAAGEQFF.

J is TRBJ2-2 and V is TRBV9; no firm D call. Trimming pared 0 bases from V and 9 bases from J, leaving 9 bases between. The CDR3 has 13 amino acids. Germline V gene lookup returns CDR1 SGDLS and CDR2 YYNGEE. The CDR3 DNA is TGTGCCAGCAGCGTAGTCTTCGGCCGGGAGCTGTTTTTT. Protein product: CASSVVFGRELFF.

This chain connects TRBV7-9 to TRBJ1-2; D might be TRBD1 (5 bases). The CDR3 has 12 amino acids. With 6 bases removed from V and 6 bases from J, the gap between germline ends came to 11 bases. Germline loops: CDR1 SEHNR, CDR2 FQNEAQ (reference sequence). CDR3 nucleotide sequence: TGTGCCAGCAGGGAGGGGTTAGATGGCTACACCTTC. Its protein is CASREGLDGYTF.

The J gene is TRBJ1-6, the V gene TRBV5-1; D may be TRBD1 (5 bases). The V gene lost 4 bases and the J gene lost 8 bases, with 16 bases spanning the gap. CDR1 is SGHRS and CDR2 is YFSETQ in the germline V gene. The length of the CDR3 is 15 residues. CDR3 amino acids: CASSPRSTGDSPLHF. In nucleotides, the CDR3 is TGCGCCAGCAGCCCGAGGTCGACGGGGGATTCACCCCTCCACTTT.

The CDR3 DNA sequence: TGTGCCAGCAGTATCCAGACAGGAAGGGACTATGGCTACACCTTC. Amino acids: CASSIQTGRDYGYTF. This chain joins TRBV2 and TRBJ1-2; possibly TRBD1 for D (6 bases). The length of the CDR3 is 15 residues. Trimming left V 5 bases short and J 3 bases short, with 16 bases between. The V gene's germline CDR1 is SNHLY and CDR2 FYNNEI.

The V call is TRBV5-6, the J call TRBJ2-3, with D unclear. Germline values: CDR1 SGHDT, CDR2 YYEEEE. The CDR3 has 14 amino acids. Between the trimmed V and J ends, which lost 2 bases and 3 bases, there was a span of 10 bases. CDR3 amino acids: CASSFGVGTDTQYF. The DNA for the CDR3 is TGTGCCAGCAGCTTTGGGGTGGGGACAGATACGCAGTATTTT.

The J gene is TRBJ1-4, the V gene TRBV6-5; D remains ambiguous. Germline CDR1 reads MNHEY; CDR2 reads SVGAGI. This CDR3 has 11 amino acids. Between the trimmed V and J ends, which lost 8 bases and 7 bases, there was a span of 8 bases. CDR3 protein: CASRKGEKLFF. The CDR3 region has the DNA TGTGCCAGCCGCAAGGGTGAAAAACTGTTTTTT.

The CDR3 DNA reads as TGTGCCAGCAGCCCTAGAGCGGGAGGGCCTAATGAGCAGTTCTTC. This encodes CASSPRAGGPNEQFF. V usage is TRBV7-2 and J usage is TRBJ2-1, with TRBD2 matching 10 bases. The J segment lost 7 bases and the V segment lost 5 bases, leaving 8 bases of the junction unmatched. CDR1 SGHTA and CDR2 FQGNSA come from the germline V gene. This CDR3 has 15 amino acids. Full variable domain (rest looked up from reference TRBV7-2 and TRBJ2-1): GAGVSQSPSNKVTEKGKDVELRCDPISGHTALYWYRQSLGQGLEFLIYFQGNSAPDKSGLPSDRFSAERTGGSVSTLTIQRTQQEDSAVYLCASSPRAGGPNEQFFGPGTRLTVL.

The CDR3, as DNA: TGTGCCAGCAGCTTTGGCGGGACAGCAACTAATGAAAAACTGTTTTTT. As protein: CASSFGGTATNEKLFF. This chain uses TRBV5-4 with TRBJ1-4; 7 bases agree with TRBD1. CDR3 length: 16 residues. The V gene's germline CDR1 is SGHNT and CDR2 YYREEE (reference sequence). V lost 2 bases and J lost 0; bases outside the gene matches: 4.

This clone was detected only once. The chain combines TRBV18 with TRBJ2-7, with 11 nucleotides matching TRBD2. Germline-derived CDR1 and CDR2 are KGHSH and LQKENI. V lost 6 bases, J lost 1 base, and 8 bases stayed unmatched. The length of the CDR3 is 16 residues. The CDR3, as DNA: TGTGCCAGCTCCAAAGTAAGACTAGCGGGATCCTACGAGCAGTACTTC. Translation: CASSKVRLAGSYEQYF. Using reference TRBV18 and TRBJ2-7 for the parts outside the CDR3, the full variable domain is NAGVMQNPRHLVRRRGQEARLRCSPMKGHSHVYWYRQLPEEGLKFMVYLQKENIIDESGMPKERFSAEFPKEGPSILRIQQVVRGDSAAYFCASSKVRLAGSYEQYFGPGTRLTVT.

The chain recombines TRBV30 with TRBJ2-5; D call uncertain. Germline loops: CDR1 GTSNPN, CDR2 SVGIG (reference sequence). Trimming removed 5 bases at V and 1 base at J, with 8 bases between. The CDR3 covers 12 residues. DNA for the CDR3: TGTGCCTGGGAACTAAGCCAAGAGACCCAGTACTTC. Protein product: CAWELSQETQYF.

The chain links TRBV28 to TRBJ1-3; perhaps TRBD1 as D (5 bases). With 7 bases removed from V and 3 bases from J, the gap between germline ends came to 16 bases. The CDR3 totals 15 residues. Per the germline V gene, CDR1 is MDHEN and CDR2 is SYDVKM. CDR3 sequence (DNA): TGTGCCAGCAACGTTATGGGGGTTGATGGAAACACCATATATTTT. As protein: CASNVMGVDGNTIYF.

CDR3 in amino acids: CASSSPDRNYGYTF. The CDR3 DNA follows: TGTGCCAGTAGTTCCCCGGACAGGAACTATGGCTACACCTTC. This rearrangement joins TRBV19 to TRBJ1-2; 7 bases map to TRBD1. The CDR3 is made up of 14 amino acids. CDR1 and CDR2 from the germline V gene are LNHDA and SQIVND (reference sequence). Trimming took 5 bases from V and 2 from J; bases not matched to a gene: 5.